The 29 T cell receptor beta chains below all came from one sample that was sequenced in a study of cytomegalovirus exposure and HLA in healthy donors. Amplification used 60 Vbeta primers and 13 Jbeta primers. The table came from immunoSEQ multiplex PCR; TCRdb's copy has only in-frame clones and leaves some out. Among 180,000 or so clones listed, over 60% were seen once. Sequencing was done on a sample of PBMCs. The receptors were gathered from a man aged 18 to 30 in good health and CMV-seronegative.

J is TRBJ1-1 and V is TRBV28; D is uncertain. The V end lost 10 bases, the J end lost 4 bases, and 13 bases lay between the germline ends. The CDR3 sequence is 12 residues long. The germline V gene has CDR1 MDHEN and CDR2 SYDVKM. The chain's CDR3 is CATLSIVTEAFF. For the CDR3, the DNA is TGTGCCACCCTAAGCATCGTCACTGAAGCTTTCTTT.

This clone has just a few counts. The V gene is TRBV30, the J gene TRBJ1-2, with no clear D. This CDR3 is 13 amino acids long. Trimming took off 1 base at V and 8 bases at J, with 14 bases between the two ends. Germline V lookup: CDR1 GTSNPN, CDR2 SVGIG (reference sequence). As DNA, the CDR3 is TGTGCCTGGAGTGGTCGCCGGTTTAGCGGCTACACCTTC. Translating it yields CAWSGRRFSGYTF.

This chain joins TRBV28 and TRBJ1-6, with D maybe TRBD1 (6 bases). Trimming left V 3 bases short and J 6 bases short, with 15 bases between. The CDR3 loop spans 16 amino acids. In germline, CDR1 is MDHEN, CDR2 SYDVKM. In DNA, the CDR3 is TGTGCCAGCAGTTTCTTGCGAACAGGGAGTAATTCACCCCTCCACTTT. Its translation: CASSFLRTGSNSPLHF.

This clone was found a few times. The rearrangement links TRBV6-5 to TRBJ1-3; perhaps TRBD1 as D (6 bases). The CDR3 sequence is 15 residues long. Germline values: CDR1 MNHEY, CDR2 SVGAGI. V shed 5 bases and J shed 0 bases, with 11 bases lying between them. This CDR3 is CASSPGTNSGNTIYF. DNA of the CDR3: TGTGCCAGCAGTCCCGGGACAAACTCTGGAAACACCATATATTTT.

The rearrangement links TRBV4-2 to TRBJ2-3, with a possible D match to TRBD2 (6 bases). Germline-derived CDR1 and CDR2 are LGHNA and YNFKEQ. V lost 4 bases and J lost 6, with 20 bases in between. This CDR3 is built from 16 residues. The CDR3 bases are TGTGCCAGCAGCCCGGGAGCGGATGGAGTTACGGATACGCAGTATTTT. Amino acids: CASSPGADGVTDTQYF.

The CDR3 coding sequence is TGCAGCGTTTTGACTAGCGGCCAGGTCTGGGAGCAGTACTTC. Its protein product is CSVLTSGQVWEQYF. The rearrangement uses TRBV29-1 and TRBJ2-7, with 9 bases lining up with TRBD2. The ends lost 5 bases at V and 7 bases at J; junction bases unmatched: 12. CDR1 and CDR2 (germline): SQVTM, ANQGSEA. CDR3 length: 14 amino acids.

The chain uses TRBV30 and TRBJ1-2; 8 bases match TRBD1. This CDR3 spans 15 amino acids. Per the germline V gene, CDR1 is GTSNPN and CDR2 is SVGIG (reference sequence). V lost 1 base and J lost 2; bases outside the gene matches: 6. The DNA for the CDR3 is TGTGCCTGGAGTGCGGACAGGGAGGGGAACTATGGCTACACCTTC. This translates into CAWSADREGNYGYTF.

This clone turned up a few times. The CDR3 loop reads CASTHRAQHYEQYF. CDR3 nucleotides: TGTGCCAGCACCCACAGGGCCCAACACTACGAGCAGTACTTC. The chain is built from TRBV2 and TRBJ2-7, with a weak D call TRBD1 (6 bases). Trimming stripped 7 bases from V and 3 bases from J, with 16 bases between. This CDR3 spans 14 amino acids. Germline loops: CDR1 SNHLY, CDR2 FYNNEI.

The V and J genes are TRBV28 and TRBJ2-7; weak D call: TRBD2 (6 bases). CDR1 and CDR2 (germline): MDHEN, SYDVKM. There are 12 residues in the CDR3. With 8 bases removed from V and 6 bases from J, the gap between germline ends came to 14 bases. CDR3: CASSIRGGEQYF. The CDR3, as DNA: TGTGCCAGCTCCATTCGGGGAGGCGAGCAGTACTTC.

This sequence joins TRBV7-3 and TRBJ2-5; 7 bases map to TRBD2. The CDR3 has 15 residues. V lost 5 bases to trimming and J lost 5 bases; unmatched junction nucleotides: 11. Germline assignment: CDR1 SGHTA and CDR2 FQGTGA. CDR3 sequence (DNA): TGTGCCAGCAGCGACCGGGGCCGGGGGGAGGAGACCCAGTACTTC. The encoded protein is CASSDRGRGEETQYF. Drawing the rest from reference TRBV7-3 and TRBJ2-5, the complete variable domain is GAGVSQTPSNKVTEKGKYVELRCDPISGHTALYWYRQSLGQGPEFLIYFQGTGAADDSGLPNDRFFAVRPEGSVSTLKIQRTERGDSAVYLCASSDRGRGEETQYFGPGTRLLVL.

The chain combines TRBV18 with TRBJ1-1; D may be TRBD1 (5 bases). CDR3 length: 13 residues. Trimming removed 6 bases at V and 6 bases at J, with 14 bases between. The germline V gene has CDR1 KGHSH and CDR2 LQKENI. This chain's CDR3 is CASSPDRGAEAFF. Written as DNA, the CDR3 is TGTGCCAGCTCCCCCGACAGAGGCGCTGAAGCTTTCTTT.

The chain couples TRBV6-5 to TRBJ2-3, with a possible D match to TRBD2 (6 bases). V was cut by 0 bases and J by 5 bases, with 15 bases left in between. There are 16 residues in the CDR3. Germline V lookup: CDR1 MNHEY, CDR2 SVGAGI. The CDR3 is CASSYSGMTSGDTQYF. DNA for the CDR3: TGTGCCAGCAGTTACTCGGGTATGACTAGTGGAGATACGCAGTATTTT.

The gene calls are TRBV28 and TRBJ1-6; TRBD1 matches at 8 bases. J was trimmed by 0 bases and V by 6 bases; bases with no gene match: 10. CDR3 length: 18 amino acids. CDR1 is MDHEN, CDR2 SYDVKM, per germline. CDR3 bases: TGTGCCAGCAGCGGGACAGGCCTTGCCCGCTCCTATAATTCACCCCTCCACTTT. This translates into CASSGTGLARSYNSPLHF.

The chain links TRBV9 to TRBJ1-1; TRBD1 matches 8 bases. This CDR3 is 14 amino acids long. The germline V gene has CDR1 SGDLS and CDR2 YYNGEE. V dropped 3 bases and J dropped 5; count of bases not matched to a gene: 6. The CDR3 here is CASSGGQGRTEAFF. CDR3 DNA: TGTGCCAGCAGCGGCGGACAGGGTCGAACTGAAGCTTTCTTT.

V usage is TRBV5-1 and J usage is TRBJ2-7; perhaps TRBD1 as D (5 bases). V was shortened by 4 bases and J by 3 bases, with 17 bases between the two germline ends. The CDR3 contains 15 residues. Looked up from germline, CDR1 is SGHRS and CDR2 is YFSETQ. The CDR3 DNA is TGCGCCAGCAGCCCCTCCCCCAGGGAAGTCTACGAGCAGTACTTC. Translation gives CASSPSPREVYEQYF.

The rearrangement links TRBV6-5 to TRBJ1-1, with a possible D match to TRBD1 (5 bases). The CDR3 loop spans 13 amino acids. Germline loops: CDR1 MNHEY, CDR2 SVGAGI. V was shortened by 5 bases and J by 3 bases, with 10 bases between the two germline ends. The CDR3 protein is CASSLDSYTEAFF. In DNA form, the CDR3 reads TGTGCCAGCAGTCTAGACAGCTACACTGAAGCTTTCTTT.

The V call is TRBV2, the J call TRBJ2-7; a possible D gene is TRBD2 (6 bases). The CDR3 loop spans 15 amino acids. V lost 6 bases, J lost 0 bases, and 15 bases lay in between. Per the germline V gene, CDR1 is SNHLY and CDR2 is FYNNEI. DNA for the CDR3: TGTGCCAGCAGACTTAGCGGAGGAAGCTCCTACGAGCAGTACTTC. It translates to CASRLSGGSSYEQYF.

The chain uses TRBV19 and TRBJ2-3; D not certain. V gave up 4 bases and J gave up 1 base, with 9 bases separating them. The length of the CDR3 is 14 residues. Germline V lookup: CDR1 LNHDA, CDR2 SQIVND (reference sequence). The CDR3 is CASSKIEGTDTQYF. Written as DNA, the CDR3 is TGTGCCAGTAGTAAGATAGAGGGCACAGATACGCAGTATTTT.

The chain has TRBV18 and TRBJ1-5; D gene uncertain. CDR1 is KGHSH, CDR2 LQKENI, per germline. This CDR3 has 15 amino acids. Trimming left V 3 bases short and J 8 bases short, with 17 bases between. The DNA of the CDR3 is TGTGCCAGCTCACCCCCAATCTCGGGAATGGAGCCCCAGCATTTT. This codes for CASSPPISGMEPQHF.

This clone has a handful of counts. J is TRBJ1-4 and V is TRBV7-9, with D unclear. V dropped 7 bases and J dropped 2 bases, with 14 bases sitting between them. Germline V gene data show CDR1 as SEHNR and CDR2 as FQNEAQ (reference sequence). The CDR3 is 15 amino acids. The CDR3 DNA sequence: TGTGCCAGCACCTCAGACGGGAGGACTAATGAAAAACTGTTTTTT. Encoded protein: CASTSDGRTNEKLFF.

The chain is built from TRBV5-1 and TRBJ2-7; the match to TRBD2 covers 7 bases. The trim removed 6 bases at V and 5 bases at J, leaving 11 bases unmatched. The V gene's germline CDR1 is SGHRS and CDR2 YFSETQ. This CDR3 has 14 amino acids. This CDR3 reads CASTANPGGNEQYF. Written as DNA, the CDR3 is TGCGCCAGCACAGCCAATCCGGGGGGAAACGAGCAGTACTTC.

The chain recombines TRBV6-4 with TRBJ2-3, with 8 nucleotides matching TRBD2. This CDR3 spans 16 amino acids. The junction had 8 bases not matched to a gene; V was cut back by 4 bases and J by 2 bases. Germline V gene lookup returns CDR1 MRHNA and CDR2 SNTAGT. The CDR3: CASSVFAGGITDTQYF. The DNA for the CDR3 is TGTGCCAGCAGTGTATTTGCGGGGGGAATCACAGATACGCAGTATTTT.

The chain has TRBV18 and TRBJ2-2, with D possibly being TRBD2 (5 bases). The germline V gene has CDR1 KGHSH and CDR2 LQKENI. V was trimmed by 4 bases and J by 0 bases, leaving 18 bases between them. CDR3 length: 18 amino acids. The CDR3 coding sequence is TGTGCCAGCTCACAGCGGCCCGGGTCCACGACGAACACCGGGGAGCTGTTTTTT. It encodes CASSQRPGSTTNTGELFF.

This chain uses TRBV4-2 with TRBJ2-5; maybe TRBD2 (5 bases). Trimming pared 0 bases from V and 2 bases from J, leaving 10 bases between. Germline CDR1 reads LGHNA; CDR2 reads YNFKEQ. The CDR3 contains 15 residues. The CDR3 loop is CASSQESQRQETQYF. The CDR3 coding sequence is TGTGCCAGCAGCCAAGAATCCCAGCGGCAAGAGACCCAGTACTTC.

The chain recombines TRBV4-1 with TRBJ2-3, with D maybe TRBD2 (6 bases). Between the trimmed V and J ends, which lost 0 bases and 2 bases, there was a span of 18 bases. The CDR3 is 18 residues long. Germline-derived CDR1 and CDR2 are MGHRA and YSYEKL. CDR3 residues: CASSQESGSRGATDTQYF. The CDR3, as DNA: TGCGCCAGCAGCCAAGAATCGGGGAGTCGCGGGGCCACAGATACGCAGTATTTT.

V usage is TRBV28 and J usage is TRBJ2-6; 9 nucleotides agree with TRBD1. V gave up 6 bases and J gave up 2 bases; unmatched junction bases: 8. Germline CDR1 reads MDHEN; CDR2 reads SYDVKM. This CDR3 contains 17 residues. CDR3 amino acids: CASSPGTGLTGANVLTF. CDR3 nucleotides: TGTGCCAGCAGCCCCGGGACAGGGCTGACTGGGGCCAACGTCCTGACTTTC.

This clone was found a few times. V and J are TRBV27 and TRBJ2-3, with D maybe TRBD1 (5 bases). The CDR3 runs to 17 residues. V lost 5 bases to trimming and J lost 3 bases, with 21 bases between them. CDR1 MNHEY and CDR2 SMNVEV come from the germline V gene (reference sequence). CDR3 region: CASSPLRFRVSTDTQYF. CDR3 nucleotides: TGTGCCAGCAGTCCTTTGAGATTCAGGGTCAGTACAGATACGCAGTATTTT.

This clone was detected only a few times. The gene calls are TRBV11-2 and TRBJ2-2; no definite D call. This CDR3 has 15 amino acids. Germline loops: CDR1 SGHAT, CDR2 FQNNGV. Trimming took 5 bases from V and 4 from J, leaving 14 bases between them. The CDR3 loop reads CASSPNRVGTGELFF. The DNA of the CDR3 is TGTGCCAGCAGCCCCAACCGGGTCGGCACCGGGGAGCTGTTTTTT.

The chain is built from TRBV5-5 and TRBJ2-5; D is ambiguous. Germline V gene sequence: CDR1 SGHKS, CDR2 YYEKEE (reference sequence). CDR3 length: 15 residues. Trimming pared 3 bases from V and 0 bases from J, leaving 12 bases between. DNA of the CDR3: TGTGCCAGCAGCTCCCAAGCCCCGTACCAAGAGACCCAGTACTTC. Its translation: CASSSQAPYQETQYF.